This T cell receptor (beta chain) was identified during a study of blood T cell repertoires in COVID-19. Participants had their cohort set by participant-reported clinical history. Two negative PCRs, clearance, or symptom resolution were required of recovered Cohort 3 donors. Looked up from germline, CDR1 is SGHVT and CDR2 is SQSDAQ. The CDR3 runs to 15 residues. Trimming shortened V by 1 base and J by 0 bases, and 9 bases separated the two germline ends. Assay: immunoSEQ multiplex PCR; the TCRdb copy retains only in-frame clones and omits some. The repertoire holds about 210,000 clones, 85% seen once, with around 20% in the top ten. The sample holds a few counts of this clone.

The receptor was isolated from a middle-aged man who had recovered from COVID-19. The rearrangement uses TRBV7-4 and TRBJ1-2; D is uncertain. Specimen: PBMCs or T cells enriched from blood (not recorded which). CDR3 protein: CASSLGWAPNYGYTF. The CDR3 DNA reads as TGTGCCAGCAGCTTAGGGTGGGCGCCTAACTATGGCTACACCTTC.